Following are 4 T cell receptor beta chains from one sample sequenced in a study of OX40 agonist ivuxolimab in advanced cancers. The library was generated by the immunoSEQ multiplex PCR assay. The table comes from immuneACCESS by way of TCRdb, which keeps in-frame sequences with V and J called. Part of the clones is missing from these tables; in studies checked, under half for an unresolved V gene and the rest for unknown reasons. The sample table contains over 15,000 clones; only one count was recorded for around 90% of them. The ten biggest clones cover over 25% of the sample. Material: CD4+ or CD8+ T cells sorted from blood, obtained in a trial of the OX40 agonist ivuxolimab. These receptors were collected from an adult with an advanced solid tumor such as melanoma, head and neck, liver or kidney cancer.

The V and J genes are TRBV5-6 and TRBJ2-7; 9 nucleotides align to TRBD1. CDR1 SGHDT and CDR2 YYEEEE come from the germline V gene. With 3 bases clipped from V and 4 bases from J, the junction kept 2 bases outside the gene matches. The CDR3 totals 13 residues. CDR3 loop: CASSSGTGYEQYF. The CDR3 DNA follows: TGTGCCAGCAGCTCGGGGACAGGGTACGAGCAGTACTTC. Full variable domain (outside the CDR3, taken from reference TRBV5-6 and TRBJ2-7): DAGVTQSPTHLIKTRGQQVTLRCSPKSGHDTVSWYQQALGQGPQFIFQYYEEEERQRGNFPDRFSGHQFPNYSSELNVNALLLGDSALYLCASSSGTGYEQYFGPGTRLTVT.

The J gene is TRBJ2-5, the V gene TRBV2; D might be TRBD2 (5 bases). Germline CDR1 SNHLY, CDR2 FYNNEI. V was clipped by 0 bases and J by 5 bases, with 10 bases between them. This CDR3 region has 14 residues. The CDR3 DNA is TGTGCCAGCAGTGAAGCGGGAGTGTTGGAGACCCAGTACTTC. Amino acid sequence: CASSEAGVLETQYF.

This rearrangement joins TRBV5-1 to TRBJ2-5; TRBD2 aligns across 7 bases. The junction had 15 bases not matched to a gene; V was cut back by 5 bases and J by 5 bases. Germline loops: CDR1 SGHRS, CDR2 YFSETQ. The CDR3 contains 16 residues. CDR3 sequence reads: CASSWLTSSGRETQYF. The CDR3 bases are TGCGCCAGCAGTTGGTTGACTAGTAGCGGGCGGGAGACCCAGTACTTC. The full variable domain, in which reference TRBV5-1 and TRBJ2-5 provide the parts outside the CDR3, is KAGVTQTPRYLIKTRGQQVTLSCSPISGHRSVSWYQQTPGQGLQFLFEYFSETQRNKGNFPGRFSGRQFSNSRSEMNVSTLELGDSALYLCASSWLTSSGRETQYFGPGTRLLVL.

The sample holds one count of this clone. The genes are TRBV30 and TRBJ1-2; tentative D call: TRBD1 (5 bases). The CDR3 is made up of 15 amino acids. The germline V gene encodes CDR1 GTSNPN and CDR2 SVGIG (reference sequence). V shed 0 bases and J shed 5 bases, with 16 bases lying between them. The CDR3 DNA reads TGTGCCTGGAGTGTACCTCTGCAGGGACCGTATGGCTACACCTTC. As protein: CAWSVPLQGPYGYTF. The full variable domain, its missing parts supplied by reference TRBV30 and TRBJ1-2, is SQTIHQWPATLVQPVGSPLSLECTVEGTSNPNLYWYRQAAGRGLQLLFYSVGIGQISSEVPQNLSASRPQDRQFILSSKKLLLSDSGFYLCAWSVPLQGPYGYTFGSGTRLTVV.